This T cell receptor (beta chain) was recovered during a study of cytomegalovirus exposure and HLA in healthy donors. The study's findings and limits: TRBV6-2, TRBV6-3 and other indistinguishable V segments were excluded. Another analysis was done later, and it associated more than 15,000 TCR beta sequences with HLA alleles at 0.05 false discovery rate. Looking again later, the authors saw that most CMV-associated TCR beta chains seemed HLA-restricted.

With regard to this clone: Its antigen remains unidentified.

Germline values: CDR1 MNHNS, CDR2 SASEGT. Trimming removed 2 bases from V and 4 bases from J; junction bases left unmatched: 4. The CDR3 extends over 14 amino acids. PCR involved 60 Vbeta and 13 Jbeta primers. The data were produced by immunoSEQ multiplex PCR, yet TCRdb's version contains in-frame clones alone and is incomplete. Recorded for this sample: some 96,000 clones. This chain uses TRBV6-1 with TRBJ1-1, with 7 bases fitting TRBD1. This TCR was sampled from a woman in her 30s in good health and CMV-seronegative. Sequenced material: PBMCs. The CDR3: CASSETGATTEAFF. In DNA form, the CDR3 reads TGTGCCAGCAGTGAAACAGGGGCGACCACTGAAGCTTTCTTT.